In its sample, the clone carrying this T cell receptor beta chain was seen once. Its antigen is undetermined. It may be a read error: a sequence one base away is much more abundant. The source of the sample is a study of blood T cells in healthy people across ages. The overall study: Using template switching, researchers captured about one barcoded beta molecule for each two T cells. Study-level findings and limits: Per million T cells, TCR beta diversity dropped roughly linearly as age increased. Both higher diversity and more naive CD4+ cells marked long-lived donors when set against aged donors.

The second PCR ran about 6 to 12 cycles with a sample-barcoded 5' primer and J-beta primers. TCRdb re-derived calls from the 5' RACE reads in MiXCR, one entry per CDR3 protein. The sample consists of about 1.6 million distinct CDR3 sequences, 34% of them appearing once. Each of the donors had 9 to 10 milliliters of peripheral blood drawn into EDTA-treated Vacutainer tubes. The sequence came from a woman aged 25 to 39 in good health. Material: blood.

CDR3 nucleotides: TGTGCCAGCAGCTCCCGGTGGGGGGGGCAAGAGACCCAGTACTTC. It yields the protein CASSSRWGGQETQYF. V usage is TRBV6-5 and J usage is TRBJ2-5; 7 bases align to TRBD2. V trimming: 6 bases; J trimming: 2 bases; junction bases outside the gene matches: 9. From germline, CDR1 is MNHEY and CDR2 SVGAGI. The length of the CDR3 is 15 residues.